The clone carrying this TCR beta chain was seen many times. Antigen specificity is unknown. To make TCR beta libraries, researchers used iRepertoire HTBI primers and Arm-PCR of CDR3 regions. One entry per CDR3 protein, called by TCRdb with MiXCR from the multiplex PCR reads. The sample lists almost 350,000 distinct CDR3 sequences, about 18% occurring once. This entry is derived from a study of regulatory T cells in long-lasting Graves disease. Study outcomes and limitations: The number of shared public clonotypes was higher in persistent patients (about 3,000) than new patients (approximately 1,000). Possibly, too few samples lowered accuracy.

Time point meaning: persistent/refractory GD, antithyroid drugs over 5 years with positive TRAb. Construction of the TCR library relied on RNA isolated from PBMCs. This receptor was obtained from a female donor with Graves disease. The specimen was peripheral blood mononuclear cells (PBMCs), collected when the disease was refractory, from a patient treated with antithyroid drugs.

As DNA, the CDR3 is TGCAGTGCTAGAGTACCGGGACTAGCGGCCTACGAGCAGTACTTC. Translated, it gives CSARVPGLAAYEQYF. V is TRBV20-1 and J is TRBJ2-7; the match to TRBD2 covers 11 bases. Germline V gene sequence: CDR1 DFQATT, CDR2 SNEGSKA (reference sequence). The CDR3 totals 15 residues. V lost 1 base and J lost 2; bases outside the gene matches: 4.